The next 5 T cell receptor beta chains were all read from a single sample in a study of cytomegalovirus exposure and HLA in healthy donors. Sequenced by immunoSEQ multiplex PCR; TCRdb stores in-frame clones only, minus some. The table includes some 150,000 clones, 89% detected once. Sequencing input: PBMCs. These receptors all stem from a woman under 30 in good health and CMV-seropositive.

This chain links TRBV10-3 with TRBJ1-5; 8 bases are a match to TRBD1. Germline CDR1 ENHRY, CDR2 SYGVKD. Trimming cost V 10 bases and J 6 bases; bases outside gene matches: 11. This CDR3 spans 14 amino acids. In DNA, the CDR3 is TGTGCCAGCGGGAATGGGACAGGCGGTCAGCCCCAGCATTTT. Amino acid sequence: CASGNGTGGQPQHF.

This clone was found a few times. This sequence joins TRBV5-1 and TRBJ2-3, with TRBD2 identical over 8 bases. Germline lookup yields CDR1 SGHRS and CDR2 YFSETQ. The CDR3 runs to 16 residues. V gave up 4 bases and J gave up 2 bases; unmatched junction bases: 9. The CDR3 spells CASSPLGRGDTDTQYF. For the CDR3, the DNA is TGCGCCAGCAGCCCCCTAGGGCGGGGGGACACAGATACGCAGTATTTT.

The chain joins TRBV5-5 to TRBJ1-1, with a tentative D call TRBD1 (5 bases). CDR3 length: 16 amino acids. V was shortened by 4 bases and J by 4 bases, with 20 bases between the two germline ends. Germline lookup yields CDR1 SGHKS and CDR2 YYEKEE (reference sequence). CDR3: CASSPTVAAGSTEAFF. The DNA for the CDR3 is TGTGCCAGCAGCCCGACAGTGGCGGCGGGGAGCACTGAAGCTTTCTTT.

The J gene is TRBJ2-1, the V gene TRBV5-1; 11 nucleotides align to TRBD1. V shed 4 bases and J 0 bases; nucleotides not matched to a gene: 12. Germline V gene data show CDR1 as SGHRS and CDR2 as YFSETQ. The CDR3 spans 19 residues. DNA for the CDR3: TGCGCCAGCAGCCTGGGGACAGGGGGGAGTCAGAGCTCCTACAATGAGCAGTTCTTC. Protein: CASSLGTGGSQSSYNEQFF.

The chain joins TRBV5-4 to TRBJ2-1; 8 nucleotides align to TRBD2. The J segment lost 4 bases and the V segment lost 7 bases, leaving 10 bases of the junction unmatched. Germline V lookup: CDR1 SGHNT, CDR2 YYREEE (reference sequence). The CDR3 extends over 15 amino acids. CDR3 coding DNA: TGTGCCAGCGGCAAAGACGGGGGGGGATACAATGAGCAGTTCTTC. This gives the protein CASGKDGGGYNEQFF. Variable domain in full (rest from reference TRBV5-4 and TRBJ2-1): ETGVTQSPTHLIKTRGQQVTLRCSSQSGHNTVSWYQQALGQGPQFIFQYYREEENGRGNFPPRFSGLQFPNYSSELNVNALELDDSALYLCASGKDGGGYNEQFFGPGTRLTVL.